These 6 T cell receptor beta chains originate from one sample sequenced in a study of blood T cell repertoires in COVID-19. Method: immunoSEQ multiplex PCR; TCRdb's copy keeps in-frame clones and lacks some. There are a few hundred thousand clones in the sample; 80% to 85% occur only once, and more than 9% lies in the top ten. The material sequenced was peripheral blood. The receptors here all came from a woman older than 75 with COVID-19, enrolled during active disease.

This clone was detected only a few times. This sequence joins TRBV4-1 and TRBJ2-5; 8 nucleotides agree with TRBD1. Germline loops: CDR1 MGHRA, CDR2 YSYEKL. CDR3 size: 17 residues. The V segment lost 0 bases and the J segment 4 bases; nucleotides outside the gene matches: 10. The CDR3 DNA reads TGCGCCAGCAGCCAAGATGCAGGGACAGGACGTGGAGAGACCCAGTACTTC. It translates to CASSQDAGTGRGETQYF.

This rearrangement joins TRBV2 to TRBJ2-5; 7 nucleotides match TRBD2. Germline V gene lookup returns CDR1 SNHLY and CDR2 FYNNEI. The CDR3 has 14 residues. Trimming took 6 bases from V and 2 from J; bases not matched to a gene: 6. CDR3: CASRGTITQETQYF. DNA of the CDR3: TGTGCCAGCAGGGGGACTATAACTCAAGAGACCCAGTACTTC.

The chain has TRBV27 and TRBJ2-5; 8 bases match TRBD1. Trimming removed 4 bases from V and 4 bases from J; junction bases left unmatched: 8. This CDR3 spans 15 amino acids. Germline V gene lookup returns CDR1 MNHEY and CDR2 SMNVEV (reference sequence). CDR3 sequence reads: CASSSGQVGRETQYF. CDR3 in DNA: TGTGCCAGCAGTTCGGGACAGGTTGGTCGAGAGACCCAGTACTTC.

The chain carries TRBV30 and TRBJ2-2; D unclear. Trimming stripped 5 bases from V and 4 bases from J, with 11 bases between. Germline V CDR1 and CDR2: GTSNPN, SVGIG (reference sequence). There are 13 residues in the CDR3. For the CDR3, the DNA is TGTGCCTGGGCCATTACTCTCACCGGGGAGCTGTTTTTT. This gives the protein CAWAITLTGELFF.

This chain links TRBV10-1 with TRBJ2-3; TRBD2 agrees at 8 bases. V lost 6 bases and J lost 1; bases outside the gene matches: 6. The germline CDR1 and CDR2 sequences are WNHNN and SYGVQD (reference sequence). The CDR3 sequence is 15 residues long. The CDR3 DNA sequence: TGCGCCAGCAGGTCGTCGGGAGGGGGCACAGATACGCAGTATTTT. Translated, it gives CASRSSGGGTDTQYF.

The chain joins TRBV7-2 to TRBJ2-5; 15 bases fit TRBD2. The CDR3 length is 16 residues. From germline, CDR1 is SGHTA and CDR2 FQGNSA. Trimming removed 8 bases from V and 5 bases from J; junction bases left unmatched: 9. This CDR3 is CASSRAGTSGGETQYF. CDR3 DNA sequence: TGTGCCAGCTCCAGGGCCGGGACTAGCGGGGGGGAGACCCAGTACTTC.